One sample yielded the 8 T cell receptor beta chains listed below, sequenced in a study of T cell responses to AZD1222 COVID-19 vaccine. Repertoires were generated with immunoSEQ multiplex PCR, while TCRdb's copy carries only in-frame clones and drops some. The sample yields under 150,000 clones, roughly 90% seen once. The input for sequencing was peripheral blood, taken 28 days after the second AZD1222 dose. The receptors here all came from an adult who received the AZD1222 COVID-19 vaccine.

This clone was seen a handful of times. This chain uses TRBV28 with TRBJ1-1; D not certain. The V gene's germline CDR1 is MDHEN and CDR2 SYDVKM. The CDR3 runs to 14 residues. V was clipped by 6 bases and J by 4 bases, with 15 bases between them. DNA for the CDR3: TGTGCCAGCAGAGCTGCTGGGTGGGGCACTGAAGCTTTCTTT. Translation gives CASRAAGWGTEAFF.

V is TRBV28 and J is TRBJ2-3; 10 nucleotides match TRBD2. Trimming took 5 bases from V and 1 from J; bases not matched to a gene: 18. CDR3 length equals 20 residues. CDR1 is MDHEN and CDR2 is SYDVKM in the germline V gene. CDR3 protein: CASSPPWGLAGVGGTDTQYF. CDR3 DNA: TGTGCCAGCAGTCCCCCATGGGGCCTAGCGGGAGTAGGGGGCACAGATACGCAGTATTTT. The entire variable domain, with the rest obtained from reference TRBV28 and TRBJ2-3, is as follows: DVKVTQSSRYLVKRTGEKVFLECVQDMDHENMFWYRQDPGLGLRLIYFSYDVKMKEKGDIPEGYSVSREKKERFSLILESASTNQTSMYLCASSPPWGLAGVGGTDTQYFGPGTRLTVL.

The V gene is TRBV7-3, the J gene TRBJ1-1, with 7 nucleotides matching TRBD1. V shed 5 bases, J shed 0 bases, and the junction held 3 bases outside the gene matches. The CDR3 contains 14 residues. Germline V CDR1 and CDR2: SGHTA, FQGTGA. The CDR3 sequence is CASSAGQLNTEAFF. CDR3 nucleotide sequence: TGTGCCAGCAGCGCGGGACAGTTGAACACTGAAGCTTTCTTT.

Points on this clone: A read error may produce the germline difference seen at one junction end. The chain joins TRBV7-7 to TRBJ2-1, with 8 positions matching TRBD2. In germline, CDR1 is SSHAT, CDR2 FNYEAQ (reference sequence). The CDR3 is 14 amino acids. The CDR3 DNA is TGTGCTAGCAGCCAAACGGGAGGGAGCAATGAGCAGTTCTTC. This codes for CASSQTGGSNEQFF. Based on the CDR3 plus reference TRBV7-7 and TRBJ2-1, the full variable domain is GAGVSQSPRYKVTKRGQDVTLRCDPISSHATLYWYQQALGQGPEFLTYFNYEAQPDKSGLPSDRFSAERPEGSISTLTIQRTEQRDSAMYRCASSQTGGSNEQFFGPGTRLTVL.

V gene TRBV7-3 combines with J gene TRBJ2-2; 14 bases are shared with TRBD2. Trimming took 2 bases from V and 6 from J; bases not matched to a gene: 2. CDR1 is SGHTA and CDR2 is FQGTGA in the germline V gene. This CDR3 region has 16 residues. The CDR3 DNA sequence: TGTGCCAGCAGCTTAGGACTAGCGGGAGGCTCCGGGGAGCTGTTTTTT. This translates into CASSLGLAGGSGELFF.

A word on this clone: Other DNA sequences in this specimen translate into the identical CDR3. The chain's CDR3 is CASSLAWGEAFF. CDR3 bases: TGTGCCAGCAGCTTGGCTTGGGGGGAAGCTTTCTTT. The chain carries TRBV5-6 and TRBJ1-1; D may be TRBD1 (5 bases). Looked up from germline, CDR1 is SGHDT and CDR2 is YYEEEE. This CDR3 comprises 12 residues. V lost 0 bases and J lost 8, with 8 bases in between.

The chain carries TRBV28 and TRBJ1-2; D unresolved. V was cut by 10 bases and J by 7 bases, with 16 bases left in between. CDR3 length: 12 residues. From germline, CDR1 is MDHEN and CDR2 SYDVKM. CDR3 coding DNA: TGTGCCACCACCAGGCTCATCACTGGCTACACCTTC. Translation gives CATTRLITGYTF.

There are a few counts of this clone. The rearrangement links TRBV28 to TRBJ1-2; D possibly corresponds to TRBD1 (6 bases). Germline V gene lookup returns CDR1 MDHEN and CDR2 SYDVKM. This CDR3 spans 16 amino acids. Trimming left V 5 bases short and J 4 bases short, with 20 bases between. DNA for the CDR3: TGTGCCAGCAGTGGGGGGGGGACACACAGCGGCTATGGCTACACCTTC. Translating it yields CASSGGGTHSGYGYTF.